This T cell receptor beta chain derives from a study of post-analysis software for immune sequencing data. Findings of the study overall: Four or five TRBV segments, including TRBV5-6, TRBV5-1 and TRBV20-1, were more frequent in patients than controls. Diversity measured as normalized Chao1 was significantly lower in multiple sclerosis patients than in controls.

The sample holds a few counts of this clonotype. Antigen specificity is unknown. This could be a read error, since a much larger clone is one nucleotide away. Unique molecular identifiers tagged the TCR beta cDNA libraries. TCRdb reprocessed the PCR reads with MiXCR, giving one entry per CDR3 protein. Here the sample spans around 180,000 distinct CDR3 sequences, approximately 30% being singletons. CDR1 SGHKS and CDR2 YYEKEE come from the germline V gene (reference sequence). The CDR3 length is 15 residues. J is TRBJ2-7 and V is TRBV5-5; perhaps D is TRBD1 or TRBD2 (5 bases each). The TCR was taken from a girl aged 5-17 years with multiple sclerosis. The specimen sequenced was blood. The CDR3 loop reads CAGSLTRDVVYEQYF. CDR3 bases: TGTGCCGGCAGCCTGACCCGGGACGTTGTCTACGAGCAGTACTTC.